The present entry profiles one T cell receptor beta chain with its context. Its antigen is currently unknown. The assay was immunoSEQ multiplex PCR, and TCRdb's table has in-frame clones only and misses some. The sample holds about 64,000 clones, around 80% seen once. The sample belongs to a study of OX40 agonist ivuxolimab in advanced cancers. About the study: Patients enrolled in dose escalation were diagnosed with hepatocellular carcinoma, melanoma, renal cell or head and neck cancer.

Whole-study findings and limits: Both CD4+ and CD8+ T cell populations in blood had undergone clonal expansion by week 6 at 0.1 to 3.0 mg/kg. CD8+ T cells (on average) carried more expanded clones than CD4+ T cells. Compared with others, partial responders at 0.1-3.0 mg/kg displayed clonal expansion among the lowest.

Trimming pared 4 bases from V and 4 bases from J, leaving 14 bases between. From germline, CDR1 is MNHNS and CDR2 SASEGT. This CDR3 contains 15 residues. V is TRBV6-1 and J is TRBJ1-5, with D possibly TRBD1 on 5 matching bases. The material sequenced was CD4+ or CD8+ T cells sorted from blood, taken in a trial of the OX40 agonist ivuxolimab. This receptor was obtained from an adult with an advanced solid tumor such as melanoma, head and neck, liver or kidney cancer. The CDR3 region is CASSGLGGINQPQHF. CDR3 DNA sequence: TGTGCCAGCAGTGGCCTCGGGGGGATTAATCAGCCCCAGCATTTT.